This TCR beta chain was sequenced for a study of T cells of healthy individuals. TCRdb passed the 5' RACE reads through MiXCR, listing each CDR3 protein once. The sample has some 85,000 distinct CDR3 sequences; about 5% are singletons. Germline CDR1 is LGHNA and CDR2 is YSLEER. V lost 0 bases, J lost 7 bases, and 6 bases lay in between. The CDR3 sequence is 12 residues long. This clonotype has a count of ten or more. The V and J genes are TRBV4-3 and TRBJ1-2; D uncertain. The receptor's source is a female donor in good health. Written as DNA, the CDR3 is TGCGCCAGCAGCCAAGAAGGCCTTGGCTACACCTTC. Translation: CASSQEGLGYTF.